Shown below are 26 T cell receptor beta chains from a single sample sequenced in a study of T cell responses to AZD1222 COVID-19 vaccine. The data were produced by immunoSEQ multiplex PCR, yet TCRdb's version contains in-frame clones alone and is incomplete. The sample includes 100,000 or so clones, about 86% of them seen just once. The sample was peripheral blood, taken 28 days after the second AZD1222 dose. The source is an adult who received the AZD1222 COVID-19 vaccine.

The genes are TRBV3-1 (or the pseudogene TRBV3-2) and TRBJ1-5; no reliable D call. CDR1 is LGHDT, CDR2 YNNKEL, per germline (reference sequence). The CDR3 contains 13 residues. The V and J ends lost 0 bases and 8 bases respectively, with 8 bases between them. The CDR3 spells CASSQDGVEPQHF. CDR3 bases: TGTGCCAGCAGCCAAGACGGGGTTGAGCCCCAGCATTTT.

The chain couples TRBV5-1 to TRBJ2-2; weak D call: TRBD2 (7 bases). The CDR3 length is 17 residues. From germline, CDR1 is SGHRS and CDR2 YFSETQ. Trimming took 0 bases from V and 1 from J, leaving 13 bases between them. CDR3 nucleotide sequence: TGCGCCAGCAGCTTGGACCCCGGGGGGCTGAACACCGGGGAGCTGTTTTTT. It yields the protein CASSLDPGGLNTGELFF.

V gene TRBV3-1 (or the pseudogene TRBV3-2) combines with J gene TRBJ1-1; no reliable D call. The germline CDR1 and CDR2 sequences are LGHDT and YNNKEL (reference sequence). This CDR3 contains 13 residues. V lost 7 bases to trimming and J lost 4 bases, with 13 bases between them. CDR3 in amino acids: CASMIPGGTEAFF. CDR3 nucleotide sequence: TGTGCCAGCATGATTCCGGGTGGCACTGAAGCTTTCTTT.

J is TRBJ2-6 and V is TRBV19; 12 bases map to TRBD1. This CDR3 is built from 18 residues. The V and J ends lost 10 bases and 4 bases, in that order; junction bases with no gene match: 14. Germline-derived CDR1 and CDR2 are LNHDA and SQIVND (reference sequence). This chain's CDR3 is CATLPPGQGAPGANVLTF. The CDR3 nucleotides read TGTGCCACCCTACCCCCGGGACAGGGGGCTCCAGGGGCCAACGTCCTGACTTTC.

CDR3 DNA: TGTGCCACTGGGGCAGCTAATTCACCCCTCCACTTT. It codes for CATGAANSPLHF. V and J are TRBV7-8 and TRBJ1-6; TRBD1 might be the D (5 bases). The CDR3 loop spans 12 amino acids. V was clipped by 10 bases and J by 6 bases, with 10 bases between them. Germline CDR1 SGHVS, CDR2 FQNEAQ.

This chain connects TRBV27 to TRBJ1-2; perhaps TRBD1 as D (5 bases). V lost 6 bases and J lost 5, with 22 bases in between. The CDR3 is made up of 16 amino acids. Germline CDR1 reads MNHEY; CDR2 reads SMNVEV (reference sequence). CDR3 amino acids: CASSLGRAKGNYGYTF. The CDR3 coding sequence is TGTGCCAGCAGCCTAGGCAGGGCTAAGGGTAATTATGGCTACACCTTC.

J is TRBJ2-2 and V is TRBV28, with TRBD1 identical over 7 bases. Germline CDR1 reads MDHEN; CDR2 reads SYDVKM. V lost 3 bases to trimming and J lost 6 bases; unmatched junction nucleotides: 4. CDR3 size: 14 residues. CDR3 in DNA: TGTGCCAGCAGTTTTCTCCAGGGGGCCGGGGAGCTGTTTTTT. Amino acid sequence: CASSFLQGAGELFF.

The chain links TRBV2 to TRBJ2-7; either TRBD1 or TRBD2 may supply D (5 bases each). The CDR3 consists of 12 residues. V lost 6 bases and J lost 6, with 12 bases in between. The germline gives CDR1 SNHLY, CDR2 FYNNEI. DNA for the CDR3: TGTGCCAGCAGGGGGACGGGAACCGAGCAGTACTTC. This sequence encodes CASRGTGTEQYF.

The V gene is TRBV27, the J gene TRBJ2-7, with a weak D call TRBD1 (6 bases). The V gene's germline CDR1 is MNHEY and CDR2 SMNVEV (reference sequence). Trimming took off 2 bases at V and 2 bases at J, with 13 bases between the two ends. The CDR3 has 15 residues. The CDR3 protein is CASSLGRGPPYEQYF. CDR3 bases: TGTGCCAGCAGTTTAGGCAGGGGTCCTCCCTACGAGCAGTACTTC.

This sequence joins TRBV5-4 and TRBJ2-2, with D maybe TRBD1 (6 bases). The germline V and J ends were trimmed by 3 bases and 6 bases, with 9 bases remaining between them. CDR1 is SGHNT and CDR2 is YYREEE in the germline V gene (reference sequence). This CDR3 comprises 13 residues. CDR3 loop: CASSYRVAGELFF. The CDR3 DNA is TGTGCCAGCAGCTACAGGGTAGCCGGGGAGCTGTTTTTT.

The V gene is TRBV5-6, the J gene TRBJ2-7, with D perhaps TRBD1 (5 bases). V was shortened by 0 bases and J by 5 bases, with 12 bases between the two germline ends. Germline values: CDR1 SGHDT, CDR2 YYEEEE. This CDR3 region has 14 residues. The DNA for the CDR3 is TGTGCCAGCAGCTTGGGCCAGGGTTTGGACGAGCAGTACTTC. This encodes CASSLGQGLDEQYF.

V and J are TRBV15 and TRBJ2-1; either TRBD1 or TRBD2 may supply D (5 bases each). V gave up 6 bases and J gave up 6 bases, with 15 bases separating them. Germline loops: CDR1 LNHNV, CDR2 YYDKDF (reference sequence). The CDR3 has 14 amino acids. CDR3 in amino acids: CATRGSGTGNEQFF. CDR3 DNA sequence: TGTGCCACCAGAGGATCTGGGACGGGCAATGAGCAGTTCTTC.

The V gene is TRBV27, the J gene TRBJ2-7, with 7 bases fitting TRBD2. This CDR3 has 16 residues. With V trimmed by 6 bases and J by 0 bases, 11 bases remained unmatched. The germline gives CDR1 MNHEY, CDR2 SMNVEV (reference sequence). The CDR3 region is CASSNPLGGSSYEQYF. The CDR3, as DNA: TGTGCCAGCAGCAACCCCCTGGGAGGGAGCTCCTACGAGCAGTACTTC.

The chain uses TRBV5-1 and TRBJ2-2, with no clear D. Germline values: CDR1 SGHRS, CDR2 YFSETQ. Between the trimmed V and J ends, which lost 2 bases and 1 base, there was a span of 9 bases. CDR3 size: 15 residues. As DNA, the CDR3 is TGCGCCAGCAGCTTAAACTTTCAGAACACCGGGGAGCTGTTTTTT. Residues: CASSLNFQNTGELFF.

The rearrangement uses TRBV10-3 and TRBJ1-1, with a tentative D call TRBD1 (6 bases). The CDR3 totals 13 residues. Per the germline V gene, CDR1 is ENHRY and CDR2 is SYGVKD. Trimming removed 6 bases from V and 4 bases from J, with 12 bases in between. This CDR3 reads CAIRDSGATEAFF. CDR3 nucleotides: TGTGCCATCAGAGATTCAGGGGCCACTGAAGCTTTCTTT.

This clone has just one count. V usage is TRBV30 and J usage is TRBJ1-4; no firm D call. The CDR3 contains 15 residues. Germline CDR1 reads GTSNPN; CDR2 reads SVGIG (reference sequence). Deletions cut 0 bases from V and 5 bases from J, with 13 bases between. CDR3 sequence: CAWSVPVMRNEKLFF. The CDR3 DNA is TGTGCCTGGAGTGTACCCGTAATGAGGAATGAAAAACTGTTTTTT. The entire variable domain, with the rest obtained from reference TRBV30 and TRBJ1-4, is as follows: SQTIHQWPATLVQPVGSPLSLECTVEGTSNPNLYWYRQAAGRGLQLLFYSVGIGQISSEVPQNLSASRPQDRQFILSSKKLLLSDSGFYLCAWSVPVMRNEKLFFGSGTQLSVL.

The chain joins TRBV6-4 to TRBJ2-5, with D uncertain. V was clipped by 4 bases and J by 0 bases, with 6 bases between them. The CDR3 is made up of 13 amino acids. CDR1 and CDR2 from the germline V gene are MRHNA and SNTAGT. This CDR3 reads CASSGNYQETQYF. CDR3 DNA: TGTGCCAGCAGTGGGAACTACCAAGAGACCCAGTACTTC.

CDR3 DNA sequence: TGCGCCAGCAGTGAGTCGATCGGGGGGGACTCACCCCTCCACTTT. Translating it yields CASSESIGGDSPLHF. This chain links TRBV10-1 with TRBJ1-6, with D possibly matching TRBD1 (5 bases). The CDR3 loop spans 15 amino acids. Germline assignment: CDR1 WNHNN and CDR2 SYGVQD (reference sequence). Trimming stripped 0 bases from V and 10 bases from J, with 13 bases between.

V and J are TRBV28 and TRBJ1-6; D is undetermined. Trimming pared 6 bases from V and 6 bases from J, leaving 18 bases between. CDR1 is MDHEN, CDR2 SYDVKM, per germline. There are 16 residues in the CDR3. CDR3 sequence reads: CASRSVTRLLNSPLHF. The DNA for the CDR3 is TGTGCCAGCAGGTCCGTTACACGGCTACTTAATTCACCCCTCCACTTT.

This chain's CDR3 is CASSPSRADSPLHF. CDR3 nucleotide sequence: TGTGCCAGCAGTCCCTCCCGTGCTGACTCACCCCTCCACTTT. This rearrangement joins TRBV6-5 to TRBJ1-6; D not certain. In germline, CDR1 is MNHEY, CDR2 SVGAGI. The germline V and J ends were trimmed by 5 bases and 10 bases, with 15 bases remaining between them. This CDR3 spans 14 amino acids.

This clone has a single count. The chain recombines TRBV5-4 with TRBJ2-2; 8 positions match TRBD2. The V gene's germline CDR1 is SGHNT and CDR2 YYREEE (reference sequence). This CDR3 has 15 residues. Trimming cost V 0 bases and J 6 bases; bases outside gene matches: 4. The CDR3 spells CASSLVTSVPGELFF. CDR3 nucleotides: TGTGCCAGCAGCTTGGTGACTAGCGTTCCCGGGGAGCTGTTTTTT.

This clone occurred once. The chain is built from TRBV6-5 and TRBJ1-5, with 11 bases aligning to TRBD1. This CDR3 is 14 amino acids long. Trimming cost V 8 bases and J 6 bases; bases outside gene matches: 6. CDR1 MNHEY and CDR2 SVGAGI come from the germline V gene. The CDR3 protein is CASSGQGGSQPQHF. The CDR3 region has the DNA TGTGCCAGCTCGGGACAGGGGGGGAGTCAGCCCCAGCATTTT.

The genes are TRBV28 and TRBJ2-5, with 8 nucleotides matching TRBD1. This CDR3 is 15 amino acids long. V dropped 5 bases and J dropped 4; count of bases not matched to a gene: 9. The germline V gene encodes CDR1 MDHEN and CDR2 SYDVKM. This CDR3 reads CASSPTRTGGETQYF. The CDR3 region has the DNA TGTGCCAGCAGTCCGACAAGAACAGGGGGAGAGACCCAGTACTTC. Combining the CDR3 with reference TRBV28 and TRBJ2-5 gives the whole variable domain DVKVTQSSRYLVKRTGEKVFLECVQDMDHENMFWYRQDPGLGLRLIYFSYDVKMKEKGDIPEGYSVSREKKERFSLILESASTNQTSMYLCASSPTRTGGETQYFGPGTRLLVL.

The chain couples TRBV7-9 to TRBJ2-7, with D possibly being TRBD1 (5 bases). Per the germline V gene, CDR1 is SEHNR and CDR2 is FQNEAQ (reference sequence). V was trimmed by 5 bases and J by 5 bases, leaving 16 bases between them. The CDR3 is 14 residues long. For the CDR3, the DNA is TGTGCCAGCAGCCCCGTGCTAGGGGTGGACGAGCAGTACTTC. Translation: CASSPVLGVDEQYF. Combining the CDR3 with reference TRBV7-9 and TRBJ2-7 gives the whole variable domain DTGVSQNPRHKITKRGQNVTFRCDPISEHNRLYWYRQTLGQGPEFLTYFQNEAQLEKSRLLSDRFSAERPKGSFSTLEIQRTEQGDSAMYLCASSPVLGVDEQYFGPGTRLTVT.

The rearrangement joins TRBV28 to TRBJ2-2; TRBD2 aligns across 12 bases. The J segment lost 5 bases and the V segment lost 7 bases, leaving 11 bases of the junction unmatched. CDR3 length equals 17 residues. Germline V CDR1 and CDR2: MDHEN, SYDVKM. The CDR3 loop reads CASTLGLAGGVTGELFF. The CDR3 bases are TGTGCCAGCACCCTTGGGCTAGCGGGAGGGGTAACCGGGGAGCTGTTTTTT.

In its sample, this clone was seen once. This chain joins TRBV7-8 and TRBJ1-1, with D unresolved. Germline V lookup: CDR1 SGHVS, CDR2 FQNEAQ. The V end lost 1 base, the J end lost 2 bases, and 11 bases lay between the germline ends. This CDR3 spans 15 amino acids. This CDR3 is CASSLEARGNTEAFF. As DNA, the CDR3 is TGTGCCAGCAGCTTAGAGGCCCGGGGAAACACTGAAGCTTTCTTT.